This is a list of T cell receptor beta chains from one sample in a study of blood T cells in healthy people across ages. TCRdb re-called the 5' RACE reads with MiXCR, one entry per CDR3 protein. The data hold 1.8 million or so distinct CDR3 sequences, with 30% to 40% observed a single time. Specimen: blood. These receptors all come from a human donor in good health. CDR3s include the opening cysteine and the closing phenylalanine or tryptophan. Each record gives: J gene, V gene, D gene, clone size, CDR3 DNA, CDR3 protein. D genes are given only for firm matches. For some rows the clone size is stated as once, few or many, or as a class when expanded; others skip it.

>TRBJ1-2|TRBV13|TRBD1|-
TGTGCCAACAGCCCCCGGGGCAGGGGGGATGGCTACACCTTC
CANSPRGRGDGYTF
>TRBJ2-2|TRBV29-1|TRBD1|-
TGCAGCGTATCCGGGACAGTGAACACCGGGGAGCTGTTTTTT
CSVSGTVNTGELFF
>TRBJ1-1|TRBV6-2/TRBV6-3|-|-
TGTGCCAGCACCCCGTGGGGGAACACTGAAGCTTTCTTT
CASTPWGNTEAFF
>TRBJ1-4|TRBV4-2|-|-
TGTGCCAGCAGCCAAGGGTTGGAGAAACTGTTTTTT
CASSQGLEKLFF
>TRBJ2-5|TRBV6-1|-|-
TGTGCCAGCAGTGAAGGAGGGGCAGGGAAAGAGACCCAGTACTTC
CASSEGGAGKETQYF
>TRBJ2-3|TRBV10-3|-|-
TGTGCCATCAGTAACCGGGACTTCACAGATACGCAGTATTTT
CAISNRDFTDTQYF
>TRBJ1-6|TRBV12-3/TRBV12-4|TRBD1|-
TGTGCCAGCAGTTTATCCGGCCAGGGGGCTTGGTCACCCCTCCACTTT
CASSLSGQGAWSPLHF
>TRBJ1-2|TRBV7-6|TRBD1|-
TGTGCCAGCAGCTTAGCGTTAGGAGGGGGCCATGGCTACACCTTC
CASSLALGGGHGYTF
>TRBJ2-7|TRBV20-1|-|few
TGCAGTGCTAGAGATAGGCACGAGCAGTACTTC
CSARDRHEQYF
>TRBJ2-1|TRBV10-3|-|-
TGTGCCATCAGAAATGGGACTTCTGCAGGCAATGAGCAGTTCTTC
CAIRNGTSAGNEQFF
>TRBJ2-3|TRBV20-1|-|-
TGCAGTGCTACAAACAGGGTACTTAGCACAGATACGCAGTATTTT
CSATNRVLSTDTQYF
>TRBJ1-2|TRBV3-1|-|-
TGTGCCAGCAGCCAAGGAGGAGGGGGGCATGGCTACACCTTC
CASSQGGGGHGYTF
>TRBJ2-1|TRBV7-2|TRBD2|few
TGTGCCAGCAGCCCTCAAGTAGCGGGAGGGTACAATGAGCAGTTCTTC
CASSPQVAGGYNEQFF
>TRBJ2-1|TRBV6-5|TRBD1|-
TGTGCCAGCAGTCCTCAGACAGGGATTTACAATGAGCAGTTCTTC
CASSPQTGIYNEQFF
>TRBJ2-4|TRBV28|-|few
TGTGCCAGCAGTCCGGACTTAGACATTCAGTACTTC
CASSPDLDIQYF
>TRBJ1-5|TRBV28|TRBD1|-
TGTGCCAGCAAAGGGGGACAGGGAGATCAGCCCCAGCATTTT
CASKGGQGDQPQHF
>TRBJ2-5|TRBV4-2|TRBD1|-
TGTGCCAGCAGCCAAGAGGGCAGGGGGAGTGAGACCCAGTACTTC
CASSQEGRGSETQYF
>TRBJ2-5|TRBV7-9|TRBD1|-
TGTGCCAGCAGCTCCCAGGGCAGGGGGCGCGACAAAGAGACCCAGTACTTC
CASSSQGRGRDKETQYF
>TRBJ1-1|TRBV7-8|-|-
TGTGCCAGCAGCTTGGACAGCCGATTGAACACTGAAGCTTTCTTT
CASSLDSRLNTEAFF
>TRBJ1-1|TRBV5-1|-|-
TGCGCCAGCAGCTTGGTAGGCGGGAACGCTGAAGCTTTCTTT
CASSLVGGNAEAFF
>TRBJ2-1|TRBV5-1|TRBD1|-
TGCGCCAGCACCTGGACAGGAGCCTACAATGAGCAGTTCTTC
CASTWTGAYNEQFF
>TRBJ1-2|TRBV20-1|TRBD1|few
TGCAGTGCTAGAGATACCGGGACAGGGATAGGCTATGGCTACACCTTC
CSARDTGTGIGYGYTF
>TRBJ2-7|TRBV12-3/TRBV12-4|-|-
TGTGCCAGCAGTTTACGTCAGGTCTACAATGAGCAGTACTTC
CASSLRQVYNEQYF
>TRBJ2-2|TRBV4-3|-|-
TGCGCCAGCAGCCAAGAAGAGTACACCTACACCGGGGAGCTGTTTTTT
CASSQEEYTYTGELFF
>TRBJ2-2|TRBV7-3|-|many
TGTGCCAGCAGCTTTCAGGGGATGGTGAACACCGGGGAGCTGTTTTTT
CASSFQGMVNTGELFF
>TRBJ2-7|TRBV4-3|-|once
TGCGCCAGCAGACGCATGGGGTCCTACGAGCAGTACTTC
CASRRMGSYEQYF
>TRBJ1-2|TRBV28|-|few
TGTGCCAGCACCCCCGGGACGAGTTATGGCTGCACCTTC
CASTPGTSYGCTF
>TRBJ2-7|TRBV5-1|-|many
TGCGCCAGCAGCTTAGCAGGCATCTCCTACGAGCAGTACTTC
CASSLAGISYEQYF
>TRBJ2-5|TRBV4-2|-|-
TGTGCCAGCAGCCAAGCCCGTAGAACGGCCACACAAGAGACCCAGTACTTC
CASSQARRTATQETQYF
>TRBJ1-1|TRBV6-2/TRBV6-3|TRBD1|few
TGTGCCAGCAGTTACCTGGGACAGGGAGAGACTGAAGCTTTCTTT
CASSYLGQGETEAFF
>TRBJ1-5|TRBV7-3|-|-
TGTGCCACCCAATATGGGGGCGGCACGCGCGATCAGCCCCAGCATTTT
CATQYGGGTRDQPQHF
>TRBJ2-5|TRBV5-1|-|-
TGCGCCAGCAGCTTGCCGCCGGAGATAACCCAGTACTTC
CASSLPPEITQYF
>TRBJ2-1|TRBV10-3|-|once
TGCGCCATCAGTGCCGGGCACGAGCAGTTCTTC
CAISAGHEQFF
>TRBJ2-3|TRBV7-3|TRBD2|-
TGTGCCAGCAGCTTAAACAGCGGGGGGGTTCAAGATACGCAGTATTTT
CASSLNSGGVQDTQYF
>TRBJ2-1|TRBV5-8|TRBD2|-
TGTGCCCCCCGGGGGGGCGGGGGCTACAATGAGCAGTTCTTC
CAPRGGGGYNEQFF
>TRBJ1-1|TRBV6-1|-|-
TGTGCCAGCAGTGAGGGTGGCCTTGAAGCTTTCTTT
CASSEGGLEAFF
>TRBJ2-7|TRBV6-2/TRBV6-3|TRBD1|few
TGTGCCGGCAGATCTCCCGGGACAGGGGGCTTATACGAGCAGTACTTC
CAGRSPGTGGLYEQYF
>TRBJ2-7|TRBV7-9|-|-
TGTGCCAGCAGCCCCGGGTCTTTCGTCTCCTACGAGCAGTACTTC
CASSPGSFVSYEQYF
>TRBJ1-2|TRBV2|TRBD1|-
TGTGCCAGCAGCGAAGCCTCGGACAGGGAGGATCACTATGGCTACACCTTC
CASSEASDREDHYGYTF
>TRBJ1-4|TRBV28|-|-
TGTGCCAGCAGTTTGGGAACTACACTGTTTTTT
CASSLGTTLFF
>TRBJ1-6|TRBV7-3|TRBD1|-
TGTGCCAGCAGGCGGGACAGTGTGGATTCACCCCTCCACTTT
CASRRDSVDSPLHF